The 32 T cell receptor beta chains presented below share a single source sample, sequenced in a study of T-cell memory formation after mild COVID-19. Each CDR3 protein is one row after TCRdb ran MiXCR on the 5' RACE reads. This sample yields roughly 380,000 distinct CDR3 sequences, of which approximately 29% are seen a single time; roughly 14% belongs to the top ten. Sequencing used PBMCs or a T cell subset sorted from them (not recorded which). The source is an adult woman who had mild COVID-19 (a few samples of this study predate the infection). Cell type and time point are not known.

This clonotype came up a few times. The chain uses TRBV20-1 and TRBJ2-7; 9 nucleotides agree with TRBD1. There are 20 residues in the CDR3. The J segment lost 1 base and the V segment lost 5 bases, leaving 24 bases of the junction unmatched. Germline CDR1 is DFQATT and CDR2 is SNEGSKA (reference sequence). The CDR3 loop reads CSAWVTGGAVVASGSYEQYF. The DNA of the CDR3 is TGCAGTGCTTGGGTGACAGGGGGAGCGGTGGTGGCTAGCGGTTCCTACGAGCAGTACTTC.

The V and J genes are TRBV7-8 and TRBJ1-1; 7 bases line up with TRBD1. The CDR3 totals 17 residues. The trim removed 0 bases at V and 1 base at J, leaving 8 bases unmatched. Germline V gene lookup returns CDR1 SGHVS and CDR2 FQNEAQ. CDR3 DNA: TGTGCCAGCAGCTTAGCGAACAGGGGACAAACGAACACTGAAGCTTTCTTT. Amino acid sequence: CASSLANRGQTNTEAFF.

This clonotype has more than one count but fewer than ten. This sequence joins TRBV4-2 and TRBJ2-2; the D is unclear. Germline lookup yields CDR1 LGHNA and CDR2 YNFKEQ. V was clipped by 0 bases and J by 5 bases, with 4 bases between them. The CDR3 sequence is 13 residues long. The DNA for the CDR3 is TGTGCCAGCAGCCAAGAAGTAACCGGGGAGCTGTTTTTT. Its translation is CASSQEVTGELFF.

This clonotype was observed a few times. The genes are TRBV5-1 and TRBJ1-5; D gene uncertain. This CDR3 region has 14 residues. V lost 0 bases and J 1 base, leaving 5 bases between the germline ends. CDR1 is SGHRS and CDR2 is YFSETQ in the germline V gene. In DNA, the CDR3 is TGCGCCAGCAGCTTGGAAGGGAGCAATCAGCCCCAGCATTTT. Translating it yields CASSLEGSNQPQHF.

The J gene is TRBJ1-5, the V gene TRBV4-1; D gene ambiguous. CDR1 is MGHRA and CDR2 is YSYEKL in the germline V gene. V lost 2 bases, J lost 4 bases, and 6 bases lay in between. The CDR3 is made up of 13 amino acids. CDR3 sequence reads: CASSQSLNQPQHF. Written as DNA, the CDR3 is TGCGCCAGCAGCCAATCCTTGAATCAGCCCCAGCATTTT.

The sample holds a few counts of this clonotype. The chain uses TRBV7-2 and TRBJ1-2, with D perhaps matching TRBD1 (6 bases). The V gene's germline CDR1 is SGHTA and CDR2 FQGNSA. This CDR3 is built from 14 residues. V was pared by 4 bases and J by 7 bases, with 16 bases between. This chain's CDR3 is CASSSLQGKGGYTF. The CDR3 DNA reads TGTGCCAGCAGCTCACTTCAGGGGAAAGGTGGCTACACCTTC.

This clonotype has just a few counts. The gene calls are TRBV5-6 and TRBJ2-7; 8 bases agree with TRBD2. The CDR3 contains 14 residues. Germline lookup yields CDR1 SGHDT and CDR2 YYEEEE. With 2 bases clipped from V and 4 bases from J, the junction kept 5 bases outside the gene matches. The CDR3 nucleotides are TGTGCCAGCAGCTTTACGGGACTAGTGTACGAGCAGTACTTC. Amino acids: CASSFTGLVYEQYF. The variable domain in full, with the rest retrieved from reference TRBV5-6 and TRBJ2-7, is DAGVTQSPTHLIKTRGQQVTLRCSPKSGHDTVSWYQQALGQGPQFIFQYYEEEERQRGNFPDRFSGHQFPNYSSELNVNALLLGDSALYLCASSFTGLVYEQYFGPGTRLTVT.

This clonotype has more than one count but fewer than ten. The chain links TRBV9 to TRBJ2-7; maybe TRBD1 (5 bases). V shed 0 bases and J shed 5 bases, with 15 bases lying between them. The CDR3 contains 15 residues. Germline lookup yields CDR1 SGDLS and CDR2 YYNGEE. The CDR3 nucleotides read TGTGCCAGCAGCGTAGGTCAGGGAAGGAGCAACGAGCAGTACTTC. Translating it yields CASSVGQGRSNEQYF.

The chain uses TRBV5-1 and TRBJ2-7, with D tentatively TRBD1 (5 bases). Germline values: CDR1 SGHRS, CDR2 YFSETQ. The CDR3 has 13 residues. Trimming cost V 4 bases and J 3 bases, with 11 bases left between them. CDR3 loop: CASSRFDSYEQYF. The CDR3 region has the DNA TGCGCCAGCAGCCGATTCGACAGCTACGAGCAGTACTTC.

This clonotype was observed a few times. The chain combines TRBV5-1 with TRBJ1-1; 7 bases map to TRBD1. The CDR3 is made up of 13 amino acids. From germline, CDR1 is SGHRS and CDR2 YFSETQ. The V segment lost 2 bases and the J segment 7 bases; nucleotides outside the gene matches: 5. In nucleotides, the CDR3 is TGCGCCAGCAGCTTTTACAGGGGCATTGAAGCTTTCTTT. This sequence encodes CASSFYRGIEAFF.

This clonotype was picked up a small number of times. This chain links TRBV14 with TRBJ2-1, with D unclear. V shed 1 base and J shed 0 bases, with 10 bases lying between them. Germline V gives CDR1 SGHDN, CDR2 FVKESK. The CDR3 contains 16 residues. CDR3 in DNA: TGTGCCAGCAGCCAAGCCTTCCGACTCTCCTACAATGAGCAGTTCTTC. It codes for CASSQAFRLSYNEQFF.

This clonotype was observed a handful of times. The V and J genes are TRBV7-9 and TRBJ2-1; 9 bases agree with TRBD2. The CDR3 sequence is 15 residues long. The germline V gene has CDR1 SEHNR and CDR2 FQNEAQ (reference sequence). Trimming cost V 7 bases and J 4 bases; bases outside gene matches: 8. The CDR3 DNA reads as TGTGCCAGCACTCTCCGGACTAGCGAGTACAATGAGCAGTTCTTC. This encodes CASTLRTSEYNEQFF.

CDR3 DNA sequence: TGTGCCAGCAGTTCACGGACTAGCGGAGTCCCAAATGAGCAGTTCTTC. As protein: CASSSRTSGVPNEQFF. The gene calls are TRBV7-8 and TRBJ2-1; 10 nucleotides agree with TRBD2. Germline V gives CDR1 SGHVS, CDR2 FQNEAQ. This CDR3 has 16 amino acids. The V and J ends lost 6 bases and 7 bases, in that order; junction bases with no gene match: 12. The whole variable domain, filled in from reference TRBV7-8 and TRBJ2-1, reads GAGVSQSPRYKVAKRGQDVALRCDPISGHVSLFWYQQALGQGPEFLTYFQNEAQLDKSGLPSDRFFAERPEGSVSTLKIQRTQQEDSAVYLCASSSRTSGVPNEQFFGPGTRLTVL.

This clonotype showed up just once. This chain joins TRBV2 and TRBJ2-3, with unresolved D. The CDR3 runs 16 residues. V dropped 3 bases and J dropped 1 base, with 14 bases sitting between them. The germline gives CDR1 SNHLY, CDR2 FYNNEI. The CDR3 coding sequence is TGTGCCAGCAGTGAGTCAGTAGCCACTGGCACAGATACGCAGTATTTT. It translates to CASSESVATGTDTQYF. Full variable domain (missing parts from reference TRBV2 and TRBJ2-3): EPEVTQTPSHQVTQMGQEVILRCVPISNHLYFYWYRQILGQKVEFLVSFYNNEISEKSEIFDDQFSVERPDGSNFTLKIRSTKLEDSAMYFCASSESVATGTDTQYFGPGTRLTVL.

This clonotype was observed a few times. This chain links TRBV2 with TRBJ2-7; D is perhaps TRBD1 (6 bases). The germline CDR1 and CDR2 sequences are SNHLY and FYNNEI. Trimming left V 7 bases short and J 6 bases short, with 16 bases between. The length of the CDR3 is 13 residues. CDR3 residues: CASTEQGYFEQYF. CDR3 sequence (DNA): TGTGCCAGCACCGAACAGGGATATTTCGAGCAGTACTTC.

Only a few counts were recorded for this clonotype. The gene calls are TRBV24-1 and TRBJ1-2, with D possibly being TRBD1 (6 bases). The CDR3 contains 16 residues. V was trimmed by 4 bases and J by 4 bases, leaving 18 bases between them. The V gene's germline CDR1 is KGHDR and CDR2 SFDVKD. This CDR3 is CATSDWSTAGAYGYTF. The CDR3 region has the DNA TGTGCCACCAGTGACTGGTCGACGGCGGGGGCCTATGGCTACACCTTC.

The V call is TRBV7-3, the J call TRBJ2-3; 7 bases align to TRBD1. V trimming: 5 bases; J trimming: 12 bases; junction bases outside the gene matches: 26. The CDR3 covers 18 residues. The V gene's germline CDR1 is SGHTA and CDR2 FQGTGA. The CDR3 sequence: CASSPPGQGELSLGTQYF. The CDR3 region has the DNA TGTGCCAGCAGCCCCCCGGGGCAGGGGGAGTTATCGTTGGGTACCCAGTATTTT.

This clonotype showed up just a few times. V and J are TRBV29-1 and TRBJ2-1, with 13 bases lining up with TRBD2. The V gene's germline CDR1 is SQVTM and CDR2 ANQGSEA. The CDR3 spans 16 residues. Trimming at V came to 6 bases and at J to 4 bases, leaving 9 bases not matched to a gene. The CDR3: CSVGVTSGRSYNEQFF. CDR3 sequence (DNA): TGCAGCGTGGGCGTGACTAGCGGGAGGTCTTACAATGAGCAGTTCTTC.

This clonotype was detected a few times. The gene calls are TRBV4-1 and TRBJ2-1; D is uncertain. V shed 0 bases and J shed 7 bases, with 7 bases lying between them. The germline V gene encodes CDR1 MGHRA and CDR2 YSYEKL. The CDR3 loop spans 13 amino acids. CDR3 bases: TGCGCCAGCAGCCAAGAACGGTCGAATGAGCAGTTCTTC. Its protein product is CASSQERSNEQFF.

This clonotype has a handful of counts. The chain uses TRBV19 and TRBJ1-1; D not resolved. The CDR3 is 15 residues long. The V end lost 5 bases, the J end lost 5 bases, and 18 bases lay between the germline ends. Germline values: CDR1 LNHDA, CDR2 SQIVND (reference sequence). The CDR3 bases are TGTGCCAGTAGTGCCCCAATGGGGTCCGTGACTGAAGCTTTCTTT. This translates into CASSAPMGSVTEAFF.

V gene TRBV29-1 combines with J gene TRBJ2-3; TRBD2 aligns across 7 bases. The CDR3 is 16 amino acids. Trimming cost V 7 bases and J 2 bases; bases outside gene matches: 15. CDR1 and CDR2 (germline): SQVTM, ANQGSEA. The CDR3 coding sequence is TGCAGCGGAGTGCCGATGACTAGCTTAACCACAGATACGCAGTATTTT. Its translation: CSGVPMTSLTTDTQYF.

In this sample, this clonotype turned up a few times. The V and J genes are TRBV9 and TRBJ2-1; no definite D call. Germline V lookup: CDR1 SGDLS, CDR2 YYNGEE. V was cut by 0 bases and J by 3 bases, with 13 bases left in between. There are 16 residues in the CDR3. CDR3 coding DNA: TGTGCCAGCAGCGTAGTCCCACGACTTGACTACAATGAGCAGTTCTTC. Translation gives CASSVVPRLDYNEQFF.

V and J are TRBV18 and TRBJ2-7; 10 bases are shared with TRBD2. The CDR3 sequence is 15 residues long. V lost 6 bases to trimming and J lost 2 bases; unmatched junction nucleotides: 7. Germline CDR1 KGHSH, CDR2 LQKENI. The CDR3 DNA reads as TGTGCCAGCTCGCCAAAGCGGGAGGGCCCCTACGAGCAGTACTTC. It codes for CASSPKREGPYEQYF.

A few counts support this clonotype. The chain is built from TRBV12-3 or TRBV12-4 and TRBJ1-4; unclear D gene. This CDR3 comprises 17 residues. The V end was cut by 6 bases, the J end by 4 bases, with 21 bases between. CDR3: CASSPPRGRPNNEKLFF. CDR3 nucleotide sequence: TGTGCCAGCAGCCCCCCCCGTGGACGGCCCAATAATGAAAAACTGTTTTTT.

This clonotype was observed a handful of times. The genes are TRBV9 and TRBJ1-1; perhaps TRBD1 as D (5 bases). Germline values: CDR1 SGDLS, CDR2 YYNGEE. The CDR3 consists of 15 residues. V lost 4 bases and J lost 1, with 14 bases in between. The CDR3 spells CASSPRGTQNTEAFF. CDR3 bases: TGTGCCAGCAGCCCCCGCGGGACGCAGAACACTGAAGCTTTCTTT.

This clonotype has more than one count but fewer than ten. The chain couples TRBV7-9 to TRBJ2-7; a weak D match, TRBD1 (6 bases). The germline V and J ends were trimmed by 6 bases and 6 bases, with 12 bases remaining between them. CDR3 length: 12 residues. Germline CDR1 and CDR2: SEHNR and FQNEAQ (reference sequence). CDR3: CASSSQGREQYF. CDR3 sequence (DNA): TGTGCCAGCAGTTCACAGGGCCGCGAGCAGTACTTC.

The chain couples TRBV20-1 to TRBJ1-2; TRBD1 aligns across 7 bases. Germline V CDR1 and CDR2: DFQATT, SNEGSKA (reference sequence). The CDR3 is 12 residues long. With 5 bases clipped from V and 5 bases from J, the junction kept 5 bases outside the gene matches. Here the CDR3 DNA reads TGCAGTGCTGAGGGACAGACATATGGCTACACCTTC. Protein sequence: CSAEGQTYGYTF.

A few counts support this clonotype. The rearrangement uses TRBV7-2 and TRBJ2-3; D is ambiguous. This CDR3 contains 12 residues. V lost 6 bases to trimming and J lost 6 bases, with 10 bases between them. From germline, CDR1 is SGHTA and CDR2 FQGNSA. The CDR3 here is CASSYRADTQYF. In DNA form, the CDR3 reads TGTGCCAGCAGTTACCGAGCCGATACGCAGTATTTT.

The rearrangement links TRBV6-5 to TRBJ2-1, with D possibly TRBD2 on 6 matching bases. V was cut by 10 bases and J by 3 bases, with 16 bases left in between. The CDR3 loop spans 14 amino acids. Germline CDR1 and CDR2: MNHEY and SVGAGI. The CDR3 DNA reads TGTGCCACCCGAGGAGGGTGGGTCTACAATGAGCAGTTCTTC. Its protein is CATRGGWVYNEQFF.

A few counts support this clonotype. The chain is built from TRBV24-1 and TRBJ2-3; 8 bases line up with TRBD2. V dropped 4 bases and J dropped 2; count of bases not matched to a gene: 7. This CDR3 has 16 amino acids. Germline V gene data show CDR1 as KGHDR and CDR2 as SFDVKD. The CDR3 reads CATSDYKAGATDTQYF. CDR3 sequence (DNA): TGTGCCACCAGTGACTACAAAGCGGGAGCCACAGATACGCAGTATTTT.

The J gene is TRBJ1-6, the V gene TRBV5-1; D is unresolved. Germline V CDR1 and CDR2: SGHRS, YFSETQ. This CDR3 comprises 12 residues. Trimming took 7 bases from V and 8 from J, leaving 10 bases between them. CDR3 bases: TGCGCCAGCGGAAAAGAGGATTCACCCCTCCACTTT. Encoded protein: CASGKEDSPLHF.

The chain uses TRBV5-6 and TRBJ2-1; D is undetermined. The CDR3 totals 14 residues. Germline V gene lookup returns CDR1 SGHDT and CDR2 YYEEEE. Trimming took 3 bases from V and 8 from J, leaving 15 bases between them. This chain's CDR3 is CASSSGDWYDEQFF. The CDR3 region has the DNA TGTGCCAGCAGCTCAGGAGATTGGTACGATGAGCAGTTCTTC.